This T cell receptor (beta chain) is from a study of shared clonotypes between healthy human individuals. The CDR3 is 16 residues long. Germline V lookup: CDR1 SGHNT, CDR2 YYREEE (reference sequence). V was pared by 4 bases and J by 3 bases, with 19 bases between. The assay was immunoSEQ multiplex PCR, and TCRdb's table has in-frame clones only and misses some. Here the sample spans 2,500,000 or so clones, about 92% being singletons. This chain uses TRBV5-4 with TRBJ1-1; possibly TRBD1 for D (5 bases). The receptor comes from a man aged 18 to 35 in good health. The specimen was naive CD4+ T cells sorted from blood. The subset was: CD45RA+ positively selected. The CDR3, as DNA: TGTGCCAGCAGCCCCCGACGTCAGGGACGGGACACTGAAGCTTTCTTT. Amino acid sequence: CASSPRRQGRDTEAFF.